The next 7 T cell receptor beta chains were all read from a single sample in a study of T cell repertoires in cytomegalovirus infection. The antigens of these receptors remain unknown. TCRdb passed the reads through MiXCR, listing each CDR3 protein once. The data show about half a million distinct CDR3 sequences, with 30% to 35% seen just once and 17% held by the top ten. This specimen was cultured PBMCs, taken from culture after CMV antigen stimulation. These receptors were collected from a human donor in good health (CMV status not recorded). Some clones in this sample may be carry-over from other donors' samples.

The gene calls are TRBV2 and TRBJ2-1, with unresolved D. Germline CDR1 is SNHLY and CDR2 is FYNNEI. This CDR3 spans 13 amino acids. V lost 3 bases, J lost 6 bases, and 9 bases lay in between. CDR3 nucleotide sequence: TGTGCCAGCAGTGAGAGAGGCTTCAATGAGCAGTTCTTC. Residues: CASSERGFNEQFF.

This clonotype was seen a few times. The chain employs TRBV7-2 and TRBJ1-3, with D perhaps matching TRBD1 (5 bases). Germline CDR1 is SGHTA and CDR2 is FQGNSA. The CDR3 contains 17 residues. V lost 5 bases and J lost 4, with 21 bases in between. CDR3: CASSLGAGRRTGNTIYF. The DNA for the CDR3 is TGTGCCAGCAGCCTCGGAGCAGGGAGACGAACCGGAAACACCATATATTTT.

This clonotype was recorded a few times. The gene calls are TRBV27 and TRBJ1-5; weak D call: TRBD1 (6 bases). Trimming removed 4 bases at V and 9 bases at J, with 16 bases between. The CDR3 loop spans 14 amino acids. Germline CDR1 and CDR2: MNHEY and SMNVEV (reference sequence). The CDR3 loop is CASSSRTDRGPQHF. CDR3 sequence (DNA): TGTGCCAGCAGTTCTAGGACAGATAGGGGGCCCCAGCATTTT.

This clonotype was seen ten or more times. The rearrangement uses TRBV7-2 and TRBJ1-6; no reliable D call. Germline V gives CDR1 SGHTA, CDR2 FQGNSA. Trimming left V 0 bases short and J 7 bases short, with 10 bases between. This CDR3 contains 15 residues. In DNA form, the CDR3 reads TGTGCCAGCAGCTTAGCGCACGGGCGGAATTCACCCCTCCACTTT. Encoded protein: CASSLAHGRNSPLHF.

V gene TRBV7-2 combines with J gene TRBJ2-3; TRBD2 aligns across 8 bases. J was trimmed by 0 bases and V by 1 base; bases with no gene match: 3. The germline V gene has CDR1 SGHTA and CDR2 FQGNSA. This CDR3 is 16 amino acids long. This chain's CDR3 is CASSLGGRTSTDTQYF. The CDR3 nucleotides are TGTGCCAGCAGCTTAGGCGGGAGGACGAGCACAGATACGCAGTATTTT.

J is TRBJ2-2 and V is TRBV20-1, with no clear D. This CDR3 spans 12 amino acids. Germline CDR1 reads DFQATT; CDR2 reads SNEGSKA (reference sequence). Trimming stripped 6 bases from V and 4 bases from J, with 9 bases between. CDR3 loop: CSAPRTTGELFF. CDR3 nucleotide sequence: TGCAGTGCCCCCAGGACCACCGGGGAGCTGTTTTTT.

In DNA, the CDR3 is TGTGCCAGCAGCTTAGCCGGGACTGCGATTCAAGAGACCCAGTACTTC. This codes for CASSLAGTAIQETQYF. The chain has TRBV7-2 and TRBJ2-5, with a weak D call TRBD2 (6 bases). Germline CDR1 SGHTA, CDR2 FQGNSA. Trimming left V 0 bases short and J 2 bases short, with 13 bases between. CDR3 size: 16 residues. The full variable domain, completed using reference TRBV7-2 and TRBJ2-5, is GAGVSQSPSNKVTEKGKDVELRCDPISGHTALYWYRQSLGQGLEFLIYFQGNSAPDKSGLPSDRFSAERTGGSVSTLTIQRTQQEDSAVYLCASSLAGTAIQETQYFGPGTRLLVL.